This TCR beta chain came from a study of identical twins (TCRdb year 2016). Regarding the research as a whole: The study deep-sequenced TCR alpha and beta repertoires from monozygotic twins, unrelated adults of various ages and cord blood to test whether fetal clonotypes persist. To rule out contamination, replicate twin experiments were performed at different times with different library preparation protocols. General conclusions and limits of the study: A weaker excess of twin sharing was found in beta out-of-frame sequences because the signal-to-noise ratio was lowered by fewer shared sequences. Invariant T cells such as MAIT and iNKT could partly confound zero-insertion analyses, although diverse VJ usage argued against such confounding for most clonotypes. In monozygotic twins, recombination models systematically underestimated out-of-frame TCR alpha sharing, but the models matched the sharing seen between unrelated individuals. Out-of-frame TCR alpha sequences shared between twins showed an excess of low generation-probability sequences compared with coincidental sharing between unrelated individuals. Abundant cord blood beta clonotypes carried fewer insertions; young adult naive repertoires showed a weaker similar trend, while memory repertoires showed none. Conclusions relied on cross-sectional statistical analysis, since the same donors could not be followed over many years.

The germline V gene provides CDR1 SGHDN and CDR2 FVKESK. The CDR3 covers 12 residues, taking in both the cysteine and the phenylalanine. Kept here is only the CDR3 DNA, which spans 36 bases and is read in frame from base 1. Trimming costs V 1 base and J 7 bases, and their ends lie 6 bases apart. The library was obtained by 5' RACE. Sequencing instrument: Illumina HiSeq 2000. A universal primer binding site was added through template switching, and the final cDNA carried a unique molecular identifier so that TCR cDNA molecules could be counted accurately. Specific primers in the conserved constant-segment region were used to synthesize first-strand cDNA for the TCR alpha and beta chains. To control for contamination, each cDNA library was double barcoded with a SMART-Mk sample barcode plus Illumina barcodes. Two successive PCR steps introduced TruSeq adapter sequences along with Illumina sample barcodes. TCR alpha and beta cDNA libraries were sequenced on the Illumina HiSeq platform with custom primers. The authors' pipeline ran thus. MiGEC processed the raw reads to extract unique molecular identifiers, while MiXCR was used to determine the CDR3 positions. For each individual, recombination models were inferred using an EM algorithm with the repgenHMM and IGoR tools. Shared clonotypes were analyzed with the tcR package in R, and sharing was normalized by the product of cloneset sizes. To study raw recombination without the effects of thymic and clonal selection, out-of-frame nonproductive sequences were analyzed. The public reads were quality trimmed at Q25 with fastp and then assembled into clones with MiXCR by TCRdb, keeping productive beta chains. Identical CDR3 protein sequences are pooled into one entry, listed with their most common genes and DNA. The V and J calls here are based on TCRdb, not the publication. The sample table lists about 460,000 distinct CDR3 sequences, about 14% of them with a count of one. The ten largest clones represent 0.52% of the sample.

Every donor in the study was a healthy Caucasian. The twin cohort consisted of three pairs of female monozygotic twins, all aged about 18 to 29 years. CD4+ and CD8+ T cell populations were isolated with positive isolation kits from Invitrogen. The sample holds a few counts of this clonotype. It lacks a known antigen. No much larger clone is present one base from it, and per-base qualities are unavailable. This sample also appeared in a second study, on yellow fever vaccine responses in identical twins. The other study reports the following: The T cell response to vaccination in identical twins was reported by the authors to appear partly convergent and partly personalized. Focusing on identical twins, the study followed the T cell clones that responded to the vaccine, and did so with precision.

Here the chain combines TRBV14 and TRBJ2-3; the D gene remains uncertain. The sample consisted of CD4+ T cells sorted from blood. This TCR was recovered from a woman aged 18-29 years in good health. CDR3 sequence: CASSQADYTQYF. The sequenced DNA is TGTGCCAGCAGCCAAGCGGATTATACGCAGTATTTT.